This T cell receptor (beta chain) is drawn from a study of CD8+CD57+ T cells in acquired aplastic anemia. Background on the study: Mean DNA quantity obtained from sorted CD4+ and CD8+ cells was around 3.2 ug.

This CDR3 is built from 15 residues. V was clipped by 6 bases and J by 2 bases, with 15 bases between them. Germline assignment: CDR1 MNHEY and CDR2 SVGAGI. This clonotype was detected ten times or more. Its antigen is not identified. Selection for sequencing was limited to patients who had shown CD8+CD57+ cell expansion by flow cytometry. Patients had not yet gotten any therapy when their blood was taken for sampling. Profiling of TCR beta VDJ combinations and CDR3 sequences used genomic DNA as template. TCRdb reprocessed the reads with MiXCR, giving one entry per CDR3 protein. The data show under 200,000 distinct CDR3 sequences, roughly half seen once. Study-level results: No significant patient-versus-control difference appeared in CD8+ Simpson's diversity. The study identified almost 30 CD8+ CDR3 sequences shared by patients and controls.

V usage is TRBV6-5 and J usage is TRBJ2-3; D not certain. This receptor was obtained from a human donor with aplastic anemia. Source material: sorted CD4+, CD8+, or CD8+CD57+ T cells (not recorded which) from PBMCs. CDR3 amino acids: CASRKAPDHTDTQYF. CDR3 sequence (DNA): TGTGCCAGCAGGAAAGCCCCGGACCACACAGATACGCAGTATTTT.